This T cell receptor beta chain came from a study of HIV-infected children after antiretroviral therapy interruption. Overall study context: Interruption-arm sampling covered weeks 0, 12, interruption end (24 or 48), and about 3 years post-study. General study points: Naive CD4+ sequences overlapped less between time points once interruption began.

The sample's treatment: PENTA 11 planned treatment interruption arm or continuous ART arm. Germline V gene sequence: CDR1 SGHKS, CDR2 YYEKEE (reference sequence). The CDR3 covers 17 residues. Trimming cost V 4 bases and J 2 bases; bases outside gene matches: 6. The TCR library was built from RNA with a 3' RACE protocol and unique molecular identifiers. TCRdb passed the 3' RACE reads through MiXCR, listing each CDR3 protein once. Among approximately 89,000 distinct CDR3 sequences listed, 6% to 8.5% were seen once. Comments on this clonotype: As yet, its antigen is unknown.

The sequence derives from a pool of human donors with HIV. The sample consisted of CD45RA+ CD4+ T cells from PBMCs, pooled from several time points, taken from a donor given antiretroviral therapy, either interrupted or continuous. Subset given: naive CD4+ CD45RA+ CD45RO- T cells. The chain combines TRBV5-5 with TRBJ2-1, with 13 bases lining up with TRBD2. Written as DNA, the CDR3 is TGTGCCAGCAGCACTTTGACTAGCGGGGGGCCCTACAATGAGCAGTTCTTC. It codes for CASSTLTSGGPYNEQFF.